These T cell receptor beta chains were read from a single sample in a study of early T cells in non-severe SARS-CoV-2 infection. TCRdb reanalysed the 5' RACE reads using MiXCR and keeps one entry per CDR3 protein. The top ten clones hold around 2.5% of a sample with more than 90,000 distinct CDR3 sequences, 13% of them seen once. The sequenced sample was whole blood. The receptors were sampled from an adult who was a healthcare worker with PCR-confirmed SARS-CoV-2 infection or an uninfected control (not recorded which). CDR3s include the opening cysteine and the closing phenylalanine or tryptophan. D genes are given only for firm matches. A clone size is listed for some rows: how often the clone was seen (once, few, many), or a class if it is expanded.

J gene: TRBJ1-1
D gene: .
V gene: TRBV29-1
clone size: few
CDR3 DNA: TGCAGCGCACAGGCGAAGCGGGGCACTGAAGCTTTCTTT
CDR3 protein: CSAQAKRGTEAFF

J gene: TRBJ2-7
D gene: TRBD1
V gene: TRBV6-5
clone size: .
CDR3 DNA: TGTGCCAGCAGTTACTTAAACAGGGGGATGACCGAGCAGTACTTC
CDR3 protein: CASSYLNRGMTEQYF

J gene: TRBJ2-1
D gene: .
V gene: TRBV5-1
clone size: few
CDR3 DNA: TGCGCCAGCCGACTTGGGGGCTACAATGAGCAGTTCTTC
CDR3 protein: CASRLGGYNEQFF

J gene: TRBJ2-3
D gene: TRBD2
V gene: TRBV6-2/TRBV6-3
clone size: many
CDR3 DNA: TGTGCCAGCAGTTACTCACCTAGCGGGGGCCCCGCGCTTCCCACAGATACGCAGTATTTT
CDR3 protein: CASSYSPSGGPALPTDTQYF

J gene: TRBJ2-1
D gene: TRBD2
V gene: TRBV5-1
clone size: many
CDR3 DNA: TGCGCCAGCAGCTTGGGCGGGGGGAGGCATGAGCAGTTCTTC
CDR3 protein: CASSLGGGRHEQFF

J gene: TRBJ1-4
D gene: .
V gene: TRBV5-5
clone size: few
CDR3 DNA: TGTGCCAGCACCTCCGAGGCGGGGAATGAAAAACTGTTTTTT
CDR3 protein: CASTSEAGNEKLFF

J gene: TRBJ2-7
D gene: .
V gene: TRBV29-1
clone size: many
CDR3 DNA: TGCAGCGTTGGGGGGGCACCCACCTACGAGCAGTACTTC
CDR3 protein: CSVGGAPTYEQYF

J gene: TRBJ2-1
D gene: .
V gene: TRBV29-1
clone size: few
CDR3 DNA: TGCAGCGTTGATCACTACAATGAGCAGTTCTTC
CDR3 protein: CSVDHYNEQFF

J gene: TRBJ1-1
D gene: .
V gene: TRBV2
clone size: .
CDR3 DNA: TGTGCCAGATTAGAGAACACTGAAGCTTTCTTT
CDR3 protein: CARLENTEAFF

J gene: TRBJ2-1
D gene: .
V gene: TRBV11-1
clone size: few
CDR3 DNA: TGTGCCAGCAGCCCGAGGACGGTGAACAATGAGCAGTTCTTC
CDR3 protein: CASSPRTVNNEQFF

J gene: TRBJ2-6
D gene: TRBD1
V gene: TRBV19
clone size: .
CDR3 DNA: TGTGCCAGCCGACAGGGCCCACGAGTGGCCAACGTCCTGACTTTC
CDR3 protein: CASRQGPRVANVLTF

J gene: TRBJ2-7
D gene: .
V gene: TRBV29-1
clone size: few
CDR3 DNA: TGCAGCGTTGAAGATAGGAGTCAGTACCCCTACGAGCAGTACTTC
CDR3 protein: CSVEDRSQYPYEQYF

J gene: TRBJ2-1
D gene: .
V gene: TRBV11-2
clone size: many
CDR3 DNA: TGTGCCAGCAGCTTAAACCCCAACAATGAGCAGTTCTTC
CDR3 protein: CASSLNPNNEQFF

J gene: TRBJ2-2
D gene: .
V gene: TRBV6-5
clone size: many
CDR3 DNA: TGTGCCAGCAGTTACTACACCCTGGGGGAGCTGTTTTTT
CDR3 protein: CASSYYTLGELFF

J gene: TRBJ2-7
D gene: .
V gene: TRBV28
clone size: many
CDR3 DNA: TGTGCCAGCAGCATTTCCTACGAGCAGTACTTC
CDR3 protein: CASSISYEQYF

J gene: TRBJ2-7
D gene: .
V gene: TRBV12-3/TRBV12-4
clone size: many
CDR3 DNA: TGTGCCAGCAGCCGGGGCCACTACGAGCAGTACTTC
CDR3 protein: CASSRGHYEQYF

J gene: TRBJ2-7
D gene: .
V gene: TRBV25-1
clone size: few
CDR3 DNA: TGTGCCAGCAGGTCACAGGGCCACGAGCAGTACTTC
CDR3 protein: CASRSQGHEQYF

J gene: TRBJ2-7
D gene: .
V gene: TRBV5-6
clone size: .
CDR3 DNA: TGTGCCAGCAGCTTACAGAAGGCCTACGAGCAGTACTTC
CDR3 protein: CASSLQKAYEQYF

J gene: TRBJ2-3
D gene: TRBD2
V gene: TRBV11-2
clone size: many
CDR3 DNA: TGTGCCAGCAGCTCATCTTGGGGTTCCGCGGGGGGTGCAGATACGCAGTATTTT
CDR3 protein: CASSSSWGSAGGADTQYF

J gene: TRBJ2-1
D gene: TRBD2
V gene: TRBV6-2/TRBV6-3
clone size: many
CDR3 DNA: TGTGCCAGCAGTAGAACTAGCGGGGGGGCCTATGAGCAGTTCTTC
CDR3 protein: CASSRTSGGAYEQFF

J gene: TRBJ2-4
D gene: .
V gene: TRBV2
clone size: many
CDR3 DNA: TGTGCCAGCAGTGATTCCGGGCAGAAAAACATTCAGTACTTC
CDR3 protein: CASSDSGQKNIQYF

J gene: TRBJ2-3
D gene: .
V gene: TRBV7-2
clone size: few
CDR3 DNA: TGTGCCAGCAGCTTAATAAGAGACACAGATACGCAGTATTTT
CDR3 protein: CASSLIRDTDTQYF

J gene: TRBJ2-2
D gene: .
V gene: TRBV7-8
clone size: .
CDR3 DNA: TGTGCCAGCAGCTACCAACTTAACACCGGGGAGCTGTTTTTT
CDR3 protein: CASSYQLNTGELFF

J gene: TRBJ2-6
D gene: .
V gene: TRBV7-6
clone size: many
CDR3 DNA: TGTGCCAGCAGCTTAGGCCCCTCAGGGGCGACTCCCTCTGGGGCCAACGTCCTGACTTTC
CDR3 protein: CASSLGPSGATPSGANVLTF

J gene: TRBJ1-4
D gene: .
V gene: TRBV29-1
clone size: many
CDR3 DNA: TGCAGCGTCAAGACAGGTTTGGAAAAACTGTTTTTT
CDR3 protein: CSVKTGLEKLFF

J gene: TRBJ1-3
D gene: .
V gene: TRBV20-1
clone size: many
CDR3 DNA: TGCAGTGCTAGAGTTGGGGGAAACACCATATATTTT
CDR3 protein: CSARVGGNTIYF

J gene: TRBJ2-1
D gene: TRBD1
V gene: TRBV18
clone size: many
CDR3 DNA: TGTGCCAGCTCCCGAGGTGGCAGGGGGCCCAATGAGCAGTTCTTC
CDR3 protein: CASSRGGRGPNEQFF

J gene: TRBJ2-1
D gene: TRBD2
V gene: TRBV7-9
clone size: .
CDR3 DNA: TGTGCCAGCAGCTTAAGCCCGGGGACTAGCGGAGCCTACAATGAGCAGTTCTTC
CDR3 protein: CASSLSPGTSGAYNEQFF

J gene: TRBJ1-2
D gene: .
V gene: TRBV28
clone size: many
CDR3 DNA: TGTGCCAGCAGTTTTCGGGGAGAGGTGCTCGTTGGCTACACCTTC
CDR3 protein: CASSFRGEVLVGYTF

J gene: TRBJ2-7
D gene: TRBD2
V gene: TRBV7-2
clone size: .
CDR3 DNA: TGTGCCAGCCTGACCTCTAGCGGGGGAGAGCAGTACTTC
CDR3 protein: CASLTSSGGEQYF

J gene: TRBJ2-7
D gene: .
V gene: TRBV28
clone size: .
CDR3 DNA: TGTGCCAGCAGTTTTGGGGTGTCCTACGAGCAGTACTTC
CDR3 protein: CASSFGVSYEQYF

J gene: TRBJ2-1
D gene: .
V gene: TRBV5-1
clone size: few
CDR3 DNA: TGCGCCAGCAGCTTGGTTGTTTTAGGGGGCAATGAGCAGTTCTTC
CDR3 protein: CASSLVVLGGNEQFF

J gene: TRBJ1-1
D gene: .
V gene: TRBV18
clone size: .
CDR3 DNA: TGTGCCAGCTCACCTGACTCCCGCGGCACTGAAGCTTTCTTT
CDR3 protein: CASSPDSRGTEAFF

J gene: TRBJ1-1
D gene: .
V gene: TRBV20-1
clone size: few
CDR3 DNA: TGCAGTGTCCCCGCGTCTATGAACACTGAAGCTTTCTTT
CDR3 protein: CSVPASMNTEAFF

J gene: TRBJ1-1
D gene: TRBD1
V gene: TRBV28
clone size: many
CDR3 DNA: TGTGCCAGCAAGACAGGGGGCACTGAAGCTTTCTTT
CDR3 protein: CASKTGGTEAFF

J gene: TRBJ2-1
D gene: .
V gene: TRBV7-6
clone size: few
CDR3 DNA: TGTGCCAGCAGCCTACTGGGTTGGGAGGATGAGCAGTTCTTC
CDR3 protein: CASSLLGWEDEQFF

J gene: TRBJ1-3
D gene: TRBD1
V gene: TRBV3-1
clone size: .
CDR3 DNA: TGTGCCAGCAGCCAGCCCATCAGGGGGGCTGGAAACACCATATATTTT
CDR3 protein: CASSQPIRGAGNTIYF

J gene: TRBJ2-7
D gene: TRBD2
V gene: TRBV20-1
clone size: many
CDR3 DNA: TGCAGTGCTCCCCGCCCGGCTGCGGGGGTATGGTACGAGCAGTACTTC
CDR3 protein: CSAPRPAAGVWYEQYF

J gene: TRBJ1-5
D gene: .
V gene: TRBV7-2
clone size: many
CDR3 DNA: TGTGCCAGCAGCCCGCACAGTGATCAGCCCCAGCATTTT
CDR3 protein: CASSPHSDQPQHF

J gene: TRBJ1-3
D gene: .
V gene: TRBV18
clone size: few
CDR3 DNA: TGTGCCAGCTCACCACCGGGTTACTCTGGAAACACCATATATTTT
CDR3 protein: CASSPPGYSGNTIYF

J gene: TRBJ1-6
D gene: TRBD1
V gene: TRBV12-3/TRBV12-4
clone size: .
CDR3 DNA: TGTGCCAGCAGTGGGACCCGGGACAGGGCCGATTTTTATAATTCACCCCTCCACTTT
CDR3 protein: CASSGTRDRADFYNSPLHF

J gene: TRBJ2-5
D gene: .
V gene: TRBV20-1
clone size: many
CDR3 DNA: TGCAGTGCTGATAGCTCAACAGGGTTAGAGACCCAGTACTTC
CDR3 protein: CSADSSTGLETQYF

J gene: TRBJ2-7
D gene: TRBD1
V gene: TRBV28
clone size: .
CDR3 DNA: TGTGCCAGCAGTTCACGGGACAGGGGAAGGGAGCAGTACTTC
CDR3 protein: CASSSRDRGREQYF

J gene: TRBJ2-1
D gene: TRBD2
V gene: TRBV6-1
clone size: once
CDR3 DNA: TGTGCCAGCAGGATCCCGCCCGAGCTAGCGGGGGGGAGCTCCTACAATGAGCAGTTCTTC
CDR3 protein: CASRIPPELAGGSSYNEQFF

J gene: TRBJ2-5
D gene: .
V gene: TRBV5-5
clone size: .
CDR3 DNA: TGTGCCAGCACCAGGCCCGGGGACGCAACGGGAGAGACCCAGTACTTC
CDR3 protein: CASTRPGDATGETQYF